This T cell receptor (beta chain) came from a study of cytomegalovirus exposure and HLA in healthy donors (dated by TCRdb to about 2017). Background on the whole study: An earlier analysis of 550 to 700 of the donors reported 250 to 350 Gb of sequence data and roughly 110 million unique TCR beta sequences from 150 million to 200 million T cells. A later genetic analysis used genome-wide SNP genotypes for about 55% of the 666 donors, treating that subset as a discovery cohort. The later analysis used no new phenotypic data to find candidate immune exposures, relying instead on TCR beta sequences and their occurrence across donors. An earlier analysis of 587 of the donors applied high-throughput TCR beta sequencing to assess whether each TCR beta V gene segment acted as functional or pseudogenic. About 5 DR-DQ haplotypes were handled as single units for association and clustering, since linkage in the cohort was strong. The number of typed donors differed by locus: roughly 620-630 for A, B, C, DRB1 and DQB1; 500 to 550 for DQA1; 600 to 610 for DPA1; and some 470 for DPB1. In addition to the first cohort of several hundred subjects, a separate validation cohort of approximately 120 different subjects was used. The study was designed to test whether signatures of past pathogen exposure could be identified by cataloging public T cell receptors. The study profiled the T cell repertoires of under 850 subjects by immunosequencing and related them to cytomegalovirus serostatus. Class I and class II HLA loci were covered by the typing at four-digit resolution. High-throughput TCR immunosequencing, statistical association of individual TCRs with disease status, and machine learning were combined to predict cytomegalovirus infection status. Approximately 300 gigabases of sequencing data and 91 million or so unique TCR sequences made up an early release that covered nearly 650 HLA-typed donors. Among some 400 genotyped donors of the cohort, an average of around 250,000 unique TCR beta nucleotide sequences was sequenced per donor, of which about 18% were non-productive. In a later analysis, previously published TCR beta repertoires from 670 or so donors were re-analyzed and high-resolution HLA genotyping was added so that TCR occurrence patterns could be studied. All discovery cohort repertoires had been generated using a single sequencing platform. Alongside the repertoire data, information on donor age, sex, ethnicity and CMV serostatus was compiled. Of the roughly 390 genotyped donors, approximately 82% fell in the genetic ancestry cluster associated with self-reported Caucasian donors. The research as a whole found: Compared with equally common non-associated chains, HLA-associated TCR beta chains in a later analysis were more clonally expanded and had lower generation probabilities. Presence/absence analyses assumed roughly uniform sequencing depth across donors, an assumption that may not hold. An earlier analysis of approximately 530 of the donors showed that most TCR beta V segments appeared in productive rearrangements either about 87% or about 30% of the time, which broadly matched IMGT annotations. A later genetic analysis reported fewer N-insertions in productive TCRs among donors in an Asian-associated ancestry cluster than the roughly 650-donor mean. Assigning TCR associations to individual alleles was difficult when HLA alleles, especially DR and DQ, strongly co-occurred. A later analysis associated about 17,000 TCR beta sequences with specific HLA alleles at a false discovery rate of 0.05. In this cohort, only TCR beta chains were sequenced, and detectable features were limited by the absence of alpha or paired-chain data. A further reported finding was that TCR beta sequences accurately predicted the HLA-A and HLA-B alleles for most subjects in the first cohort. HLA typing was unavailable for some donors at each locus, so association tests used only the typed subset. A total of 150 or so TCR beta chains were listed by the study as associated with cytomegalovirus. Most TCR sequences were seen in very few donors, while some public TCRs were found in many individuals. The classifier was reported to diagnose cytomegalovirus status with high specificity and sensitivity in both the original cohort and the validation cohort. Three of the identified cytomegalovirus-associated TCR beta chains were confirmed in vitro to be specific for cytomegalovirus antigens. Because counts were too low, 15 to 20 rarely observed V segments, including chromosome 9 orphons, were excluded from the earlier analysis of some 590 of the donors. Most CMV-associated TCR beta chains appeared to be HLA-restricted in a later analysis, and the HLA associations seemed to be driven largely by CMV exposure. Because the 87-base-pair reads could not distinguish some IMGT-functional V segments, including TRBV6-2 and TRBV6-3, those segments were excluded. The authors suggested that the approach could potentially be extended to other disease states and immunological phenotypes. In a later analysis, the rate of TCR association differed among HLA loci, with DRB1 alleles having the most associated TCRs and HLA-C alleles having the fewest. Immune exposure information for the cohort was limited to CMV serostatus. A later analysis reported that several top co-occurrence clusters appeared linked to parvovirus B19, influenza, CMV and Epstein-Barr virus. A later genetic analysis associated a missense DCLRE1C variant with V-gene and J-gene trimming of TCR beta chains, and an independent cohort replicated the association. Correlated functional status among segregating V segments might be attributable to linkage disequilibrium, but an unknown experimental factor could not be ruled out. A cluster of highly shared sequence variants was judged likely to be a technical artifact of the sequencing pipeline.

CDR1 and CDR2 (LGHNT, FRNRAP) derive from the germline V gene. There are 17 amino acids in the CDR3, from cysteine to phenylalanine inclusive. Only CDR3 DNA is held: 51 bases, read in frame from base 1. The V end loses 4 bases and the J end loses 3 bases, and a stretch of 22 bases separates them. The cohort was made up of 666 healthy bone marrow donors. At the time of sampling, all cohort members were nominally healthy, though unrecorded immune exposures were likely present. The donor tested CMV seronegative and was one of the 352 seronegative cohort members. A peripheral blood sample was provided by each donor, and peripheral blood mononuclear cells were used for TCR beta sequencing. The Qiagen DNeasy Blood Extraction Kit was used to extract genomic DNA from the blood cell samples. This clone was seen only a few times. Its binding antigen is unknown. The record has no base qualities; no much larger clone is one base away.

The library was built by means of the immunoSEQ multiplex PCR assay. A mixture of 60 forward primers for TCR Vbeta segments and 13 reverse primers for TCR Jbeta segments was used in the multiplex PCR. The CDR3 region of rearranged TCR beta genes was amplified from genomic DNA with a multiplex PCR assay. The Illumina HiSeq System was used to sequence the amplified TCR beta libraries as 87-base-pair reads. The authors processed their data as follows. In a later analysis, some 80 million unique TCR beta chains were counted across the roughly 700 repertoires, and roughly 10 million of these chains were shared by at least two donors. Raw reads were error-corrected and collapsed into unique sequences by a nearest-neighbor algorithm in which closely related sequences were merged to remove PCR and sequencing errors. V, D and J gene segments were assigned by aligning CDR3 sequences to IMGT reference sequences. For a sequence to be retained, at least a six-nucleotide match to both a V gene segment and a J gene segment was required. Rearrangements were called productive when the CDR3 lacked stop codons and stayed in frame with V and J; all others were non-productive. Following IMGT convention, CDR3 was defined as the stretch from the second conserved V-encoded cysteine to the conserved J-encoded phenylalanine. In an earlier analysis of around 540 of the donors, sequences lacking an unambiguous match to a single V gene segment were excluded. An earlier analysis of fewer than 750 of the donors called V segments functional above 56.7% productive rearrangements and segregating when the between-donor standard deviation exceeded 5%. A statistical classification framework was built to diagnose cytomegalovirus status from the catalog of TCR beta chain sequences. In a later analysis, TCR nucleotide sequences were compared against IMGT/GENE-DB human TR gene sequences so that V and J genes could be assigned. In a later analysis, CDR3 sequences and most-parsimonious VDJ recombination scenarios were assigned using the TCRdist pipeline. In a later analysis, each TCR beta chain was defined by its CDR3 amino acid sequence together with its V-gene family, and reads lacking a unique V-gene family were excluded. As a way to deal with suspected cross-contamination and a sequencing artifact, a later analysis dropped 592 nucleotide sequences that were highly shared and had low generation probability. For each public chain, a later analysis derived a clonal expansion index from normalized ranks of inferred template counts within each repertoire. In a later analysis, generation probabilities were computed using a VDJ recombination model fitted to out-of-frame rearrangements, and the results were checked against IGoR. A later analysis scored TCR-TCR, TCR-HLA and TCR-CMV co-occurrence with hypergeometric tests, applying a repertoire-size bias correction to TCR pairs. A later analysis estimated false discovery rates by permuting HLA or CMV assignments 20 times. A later analysis grouped co-occurring TCRs with DBSCAN, adding TCRdist sequence similarity when clustering within HLA-allele-positive subsets. Repertoires with fewer than 30,000 or more than 120,000 public chains were left out of co-occurrence clustering, as were several repertoires with anomalous nucleotide sharing. Imported from immuneACCESS, the table was reduced by TCRdb to in-frame sequences with V and J called. These copies leave out some clones; in studies compared against another copy, an unresolved V gene accounts for under half, and the cause of the remainder is not known. V and J calls and clone size follow that table, whereas D and trimming were derived from the DNA. The sample contains 95,000 to 150,000 clones, around 78% of them found a single time. Roughly 4% of the sample goes to the ten largest clones.

The V gene is TRBV12-5 and the J gene is TRBJ2-7; a tentative D call is TRBD2 (6 bases match). The clonotype comes from a man aged 40-50 years in good health and CMV-seronegative. The sequenced sample was PBMCs. The CDR3 region reads CASGSSLTRGRFYEQYF. The sequenced DNA: TGTGCTAGTGGTTCCTCCCTCACGCGGGGACGCTTCTACGAGCAGTACTTC.